The clone carrying this TCR beta chain was found a few times. Its specificity is not known. As to treatment: roughly 10-day PBMC culture with coronavirus spike peptide pools or control peptides (ViraFEST assay). This entry belongs to a study of vaccination and CD4 T cells after COVID-19. V lost 5 bases and J 4 bases, leaving 15 bases between the germline ends. The CDR3 loop spans 15 amino acids. The germline gives CDR1 SGHTA, CDR2 FQGTGA. Cultured CD4+ T cells had their DNA profiled by the Oncomine TCR Beta short-read assay. TCRdb ran MiXCR on the PCR reads and lists one entry per CDR3 protein. This table has more than 9,500 distinct CDR3 sequences, around 50% appearing once.

Sample: CD4+ T cells from blood, cultured in vitro. The receptor comes from a human donor who had recovered from COVID-19. The chain uses TRBV7-3 and TRBJ2-1, with a tentative D call TRBD2 (5 bases). CDR3 DNA: TGTGCCAGCAGCAAACGGGATGCGGTTTACAATGAGCAGTTCTTC. Protein sequence: CASSKRDAVYNEQFF.